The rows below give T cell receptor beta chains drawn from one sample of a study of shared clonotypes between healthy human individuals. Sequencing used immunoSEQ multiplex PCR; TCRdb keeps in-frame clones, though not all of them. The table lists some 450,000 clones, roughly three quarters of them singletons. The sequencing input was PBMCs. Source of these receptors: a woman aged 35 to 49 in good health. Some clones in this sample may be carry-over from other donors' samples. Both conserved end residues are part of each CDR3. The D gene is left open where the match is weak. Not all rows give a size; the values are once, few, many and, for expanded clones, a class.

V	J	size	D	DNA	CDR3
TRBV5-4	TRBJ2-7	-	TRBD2	TGTGCCAGCAGCTTGGATGCGGGAGGGTCCTACGAGCAGTACTTC	CASSLDAGGSYEQYF
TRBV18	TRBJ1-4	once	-	TGTGCCAGCTCACCCGTGTCCCAGAGGAATGAAAAACTGTTTTTT	CASSPVSQRNEKLFF
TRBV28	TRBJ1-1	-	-	TGTGCCAGCAGCCCTCAAAGGGGCACTGAAGCTTTCTTT	CASSPQRGTEAFF
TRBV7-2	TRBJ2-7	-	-	TGTGCCAGCAGCCAGGGCGGGGTTCGCGAGCAGTACTTC	CASSQGGVREQYF
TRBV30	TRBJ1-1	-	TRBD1	TGTGCCTGGAGCCGGGACAGAGGGACTGAAGCTTTCTTT	CAWSRDRGTEAFF
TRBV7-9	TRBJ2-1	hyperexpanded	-	TGTGCCAGCAGCTTAGTTCCAGAGGCCTACAATGAGCAGTTCTTC	CASSLVPEAYNEQFF
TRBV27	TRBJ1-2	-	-	TGTGCCAGCAGTTCCGATCGGGGCTGGGATGGCTACACCTTC	CASSSDRGWDGYTF
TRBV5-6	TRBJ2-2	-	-	TGTGCCAGCAGCCCGGTGGGGAGGCGCTACACCGGGGAGCTGTTTTTT	CASSPVGRRYTGELFF
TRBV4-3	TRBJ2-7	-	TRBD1	TGCGCCAGCAGCCAAGACTACAGGGGCTCCTACGAGCAGTACTTC	CASSQDYRGSYEQYF
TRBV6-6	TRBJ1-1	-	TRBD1	TGTGCCAGCAGCCCCGGTGGGGACAGGGTGCGAGCTTTCTTT	CASSPGGDRVRAFF
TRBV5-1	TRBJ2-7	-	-	TGCGCCAGCAGCTTGGCCCCCCCGGCTAGATCTTACGAGCAGTACTTC	CASSLAPPARSYEQYF
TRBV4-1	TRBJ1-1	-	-	TGCGCCAGCAGCCAAGACTTCGTGGGCAGGGAGAGTGCAGAAGCTTTCTTT	CASSQDFVGRESAEAFF
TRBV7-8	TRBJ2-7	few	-	TGTGCCAGCAGCCCAGGATGGGAGGGGACATCCTACGAGCAGTACTTC	CASSPGWEGTSYEQYF
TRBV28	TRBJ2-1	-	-	TGTGCCAGCATTATTGAGACCGGGGGTGAGCAGTTCTTC	CASIIETGGEQFF
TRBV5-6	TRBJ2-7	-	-	TGTGCCAGCAGCTTGGCCGGGCGGGATCGGCACTTC	CASSLAGRDRHF
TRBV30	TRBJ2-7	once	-	TGTGCCTGGACCGGGACGGACCTTTTGAAGCAGTACTTC	CAWTGTDLLKQYF
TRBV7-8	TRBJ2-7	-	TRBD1	TGTGCCAGCAGCTTAGACAGGGGCAACGAGCAGTACTTC	CASSLDRGNEQYF
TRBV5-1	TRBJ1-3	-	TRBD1	TGCGCCAGCAGACCGACAGGGGGCGATTCGAACACCATATATTTT	CASRPTGGDSNTIYF
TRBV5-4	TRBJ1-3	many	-	TGTGCCAGCAGCCCCGACAGATCAGTGGGAAACACCATATATTTT	CASSPDRSVGNTIYF
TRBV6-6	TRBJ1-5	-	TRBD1	TGTGCCAGCAACCCGGACAGGGGCAATCAGCCCCAGCATTTT	CASNPDRGNQPQHF
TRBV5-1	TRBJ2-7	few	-	TGCGCCAGCAGCCTCCGGGACTCCCCCTACGAGCAGTACTTC	CASSLRDSPYEQYF
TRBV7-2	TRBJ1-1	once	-	TGTGCCAGCAGCTTAGGTTTCCAGGGCGCTGAAGCTTTCTTT	CASSLGFQGAEAFF
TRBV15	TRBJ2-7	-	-	TGTGCCACCAGCGGGGGACGGCCCTACGAGCAGTACTTC	CATSGGRPYEQYF
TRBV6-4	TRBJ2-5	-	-	TGTGCCATGCTAGCGTTGGGGGAGACCCAGTACTTC	CAMLALGETQYF